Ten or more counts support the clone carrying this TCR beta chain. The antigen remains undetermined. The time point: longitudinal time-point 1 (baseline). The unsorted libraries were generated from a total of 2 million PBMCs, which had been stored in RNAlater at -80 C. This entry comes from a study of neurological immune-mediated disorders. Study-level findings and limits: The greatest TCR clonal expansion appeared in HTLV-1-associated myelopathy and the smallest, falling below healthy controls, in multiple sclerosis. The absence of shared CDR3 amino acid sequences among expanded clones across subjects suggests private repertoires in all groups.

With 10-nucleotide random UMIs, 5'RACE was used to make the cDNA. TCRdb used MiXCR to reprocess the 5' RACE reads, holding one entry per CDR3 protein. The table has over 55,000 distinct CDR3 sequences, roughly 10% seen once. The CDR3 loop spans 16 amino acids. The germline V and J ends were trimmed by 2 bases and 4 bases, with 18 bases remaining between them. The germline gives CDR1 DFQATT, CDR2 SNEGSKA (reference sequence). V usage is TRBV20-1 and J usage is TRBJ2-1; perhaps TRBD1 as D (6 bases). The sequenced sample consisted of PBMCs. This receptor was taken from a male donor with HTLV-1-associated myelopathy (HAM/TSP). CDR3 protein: CSARSGARTLYNEQFF. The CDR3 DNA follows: TGCAGTGCTAGATCAGGGGCCCGAACCCTTTACAATGAGCAGTTCTTC.